Following are 32 T cell receptor beta chains from one sample sequenced in a study of cytomegalovirus exposure and HLA in healthy donors. The study ran its PCR with 60 Vbeta and 13 Jbeta primers. Produced via immunoSEQ multiplex PCR; TCRdb's table is partial and in-frame only. The sample has about 180,000 clones, 60% to 85% seen once. Sequences were obtained from PBMCs. The receptor source for this set is a male donor in good health and CMV-seronegative.

The genes are TRBV28 and TRBJ2-1; 8 bases match TRBD2. The germline V gene encodes CDR1 MDHEN and CDR2 SYDVKM. J lost 9 bases, V lost 1 base, and 11 bases had no gene match. There are 16 residues in the CDR3. The CDR3, as DNA: TGTGCCAGCAGTTTATCTCGCGGGCGGGAGGCTCGTGAGCAGTTCTTC. It encodes CASSLSRGREAREQFF. Complete variable domain (other parts from reference TRBV28 and TRBJ2-1): DVKVTQSSRYLVKRTGEKVFLECVQDMDHENMFWYRQDPGLGLRLIYFSYDVKMKEKGDIPEGYSVSREKKERFSLILESASTNQTSMYLCASSLSRGREAREQFFGPGTRLTVL.

The chain joins TRBV6-5 to TRBJ2-5; 7 nucleotides align to TRBD1. The J call could be wrong; TRBJ2-7 is a better fit for the DNA end. The CDR3 length is 14 residues. The V gene's germline CDR1 is MNHEY and CDR2 SVGAGI. The CDR3 reads CASRTEGAAYEQYF. The DNA for the CDR3 is TGTGCCAGTCGAACCGAGGGGGCCGCCTACGAGCAGTACTTC.

The genes are TRBV28 and TRBJ1-4; the match to TRBD1 covers 7 bases. This CDR3 has 15 amino acids. Germline V gene data show CDR1 as MDHEN and CDR2 as SYDVKM. Trimming at V came to 4 bases and at J to 5 bases, leaving 7 bases not matched to a gene. The CDR3 sequence: CASSSAGQSNEKLFF. CDR3 in DNA: TGTGCCAGCAGTTCCGCGGGACAGTCGAATGAAAAACTGTTTTTT.

The chain carries TRBV11-2 and TRBJ2-1, with 7 bases matching TRBD2. CDR1 and CDR2 from the germline V gene are SGHAT and FQNNGV. The CDR3 is 15 residues long. Trimming cost V 5 bases and J 9 bases; bases outside gene matches: 13. Here the CDR3 DNA reads TGTGCCAGCAGCCCACGGGGACTAACGGTCCTTGAGCAGTTCTTC. It specifies CASSPRGLTVLEQFF.

V usage is TRBV4-3 and J usage is TRBJ1-5; D unresolved. Deletions cut 0 bases from V and 2 bases from J, with 11 bases between. This CDR3 region has 16 residues. CDR1 is LGHNA, CDR2 YSLEER, per germline. Here the CDR3 reads CASSQERAWGNQPQHF. CDR3 in DNA: TGCGCCAGCAGCCAAGAGAGGGCCTGGGGCAATCAGCCCCAGCATTTT.

The rearrangement uses TRBV7-3 and TRBJ2-3; D gene ambiguous. This CDR3 region has 15 residues. The germline V and J ends were trimmed by 8 bases and 2 bases, with 17 bases remaining between them. Germline loops: CDR1 SGHTA, CDR2 FQGTGA. DNA for the CDR3: TGTGCCAGCGGATCGATAGGCGGTAACACAGATACGCAGTATTTT. Translation: CASGSIGGNTDTQYF.

This clone was detected once. The chain is built from TRBV2 and TRBJ2-3; unclear D gene. The V gene's germline CDR1 is SNHLY and CDR2 FYNNEI. Trimming took 4 bases from V and 3 from J, leaving 2 bases between them. The length of the CDR3 is 11 residues. The CDR3 DNA reads TGTGCCAGCAGTGTAACAGATACGCAGTATTTT. It yields the protein CASSVTDTQYF.

The rearrangement links TRBV11-2 to TRBJ2-1, with 10 bases matching TRBD2. Germline V gene data show CDR1 as SGHAT and CDR2 as FQNNGV. With 1 base clipped from V and 8 bases from J, the junction kept 8 bases outside the gene matches. The CDR3 sequence is 16 residues long. CDR3: CASSLGASGSGYEQFF. The DNA for the CDR3 is TGTGCCAGCAGCTTAGGGGCTAGCGGGAGTGGTTATGAGCAGTTCTTC.

The CDR3 is CASSYWLAGDNEQFF. CDR3 bases: TGTGCCAGCAGTTACTGGCTAGCGGGAGACAATGAGCAGTTCTTC. The genes are TRBV6-6 and TRBJ2-1; 10 bases line up with TRBD2. The CDR3 contains 15 residues. V shed 1 base, J shed 5 bases, and the junction held 2 bases outside the gene matches. Germline-derived CDR1 and CDR2 are MNHNY and SVGAGI (reference sequence).

This clone showed up just a few times. The V and J genes are TRBV7-8 and TRBJ1-2; possibly TRBD1 for D (5 bases). The germline V gene encodes CDR1 SGHVS and CDR2 FQNEAQ. Trimming shortened V by 3 bases and J by 2 bases, and 16 bases separated the two germline ends. The CDR3 runs to 16 residues. The CDR3 reads CASSFYEQGLNYGYTF. Here the CDR3 DNA reads TGTGCCAGCAGCTTTTATGAGCAGGGACTAAACTATGGCTACACCTTC.

J is TRBJ1-1 and V is TRBV7-8; D is ambiguous. Trimming shortened V by 7 bases and J by 3 bases, and 9 bases separated the two germline ends. The CDR3 covers 12 residues. Germline CDR1 and CDR2: SGHVS and FQNEAQ. This chain's CDR3 is CASTPPDTEAFF. The CDR3 DNA is TGTGCCAGCACCCCCCCCGACACTGAAGCTTTCTTT.

CDR3 region: CASSMMRLAGDTQYF. In DNA, the CDR3 is TGTGCCAGTAGTATGATGCGGCTAGCGGGAGATACGCAGTATTTT. The chain joins TRBV19 to TRBJ2-3, with 8 bases aligning to TRBD2. The CDR3 consists of 15 residues. Germline lookup yields CDR1 LNHDA and CDR2 SQIVND (reference sequence). The V segment lost 3 bases and the J segment 5 bases; nucleotides outside the gene matches: 7.

The rearrangement joins TRBV19 to TRBJ2-3, with 7 bases matching TRBD1. This CDR3 region has 14 residues. The germline V gene encodes CDR1 LNHDA and CDR2 SQIVND (reference sequence). V gave up 7 bases and J gave up 2 bases; unmatched junction bases: 6. The CDR3 reads CASTEGQFTDTQYF. CDR3 coding DNA: TGTGCCAGTACTGAGGGACAGTTCACAGATACGCAGTATTTT.

This clone was counted only a few times. The V gene is TRBV19, the J gene TRBJ2-1; 15 bases align to TRBD2. Germline trimming cut 5 bases from V and 3 bases from J; bases unmatched to any gene: 11. CDR1 is LNHDA, CDR2 SQIVND, per germline (reference sequence). This CDR3 is built from 19 residues. Here the CDR3 reads CASSEEPGLAGGYYNEQFF. For the CDR3, the DNA is TGTGCCAGTAGTGAGGAGCCGGGACTAGCGGGGGGATACTACAATGAGCAGTTCTTC.

This chain links TRBV29-1 with TRBJ1-2, with D possibly TRBD1 on 5 matching bases. The CDR3 length is 13 residues. V lost 4 bases to trimming and J lost 5 bases, with 14 bases between them. Germline V gene sequence: CDR1 SQVTM, CDR2 ANQGSEA. CDR3 DNA sequence: TGCAGCGTTGTCCAGGGCAATGGGTATGGCTACACCTTC. Translated: CSVVQGNGYGYTF.

V is TRBV30 and J is TRBJ2-7; 10 bases line up with TRBD2. The length of the CDR3 is 14 residues. Germline trimming cut 1 base from V and 6 bases from J; bases unmatched to any gene: 6. CDR1 and CDR2 (germline): GTSNPN, SVGIG (reference sequence). CDR3 coding DNA: TGTGCCTGGAGTGAGGTAGCGGGGGGCGGCGAGCAGTACTTC. As protein: CAWSEVAGGGEQYF.

The rearrangement uses TRBV25-1 and TRBJ2-7; 9 bases fit TRBD2. CDR1 and CDR2 from the germline V gene are MGHDK and SYGVNS. Trimming at V came to 6 bases and at J to 3 bases, leaving 12 bases not matched to a gene. CDR3 length equals 16 residues. DNA of the CDR3: TGTGCCAGCAGCGGTACAAAAGGGACTAGCAGCTACGAGCAGTACTTC. Its protein is CASSGTKGTSSYEQYF.

The rearrangement uses TRBV28 and TRBJ2-3, with TRBD2 matching 10 bases. With V trimmed by 0 bases and J by 6 bases, 6 bases remained unmatched. This CDR3 has 16 amino acids. Germline lookup yields CDR1 MDHEN and CDR2 SYDVKM. The CDR3 DNA reads as TGTGCCAGCAGTTTATGGGAGCTAGCGGGAGTTGATACGCAGTATTTT. Its translation is CASSLWELAGVDTQYF.

This chain links TRBV30 with TRBJ2-1; D gene ambiguous. From germline, CDR1 is GTSNPN and CDR2 SVGIG (reference sequence). The CDR3 is 12 residues long. The V and J ends lost 2 bases and 4 bases respectively, with 6 bases between them. The CDR3 DNA reads TGTGCCTGGAGTCCAGTTTACAATGAGCAGTTCTTC. This encodes CAWSPVYNEQFF.

The V gene is TRBV5-5, the J gene TRBJ2-1; D is unclear. Germline V CDR1 and CDR2: SGHKS, YYEKEE (reference sequence). The germline V and J ends were trimmed by 2 bases and 0 bases, with 9 bases remaining between them. CDR3 length equals 15 residues. For the CDR3, the DNA is TGTGCCAGCAGCTTAGGTCTAGACTCCTACAATGAGCAGTTCTTC. Its translation is CASSLGLDSYNEQFF.

The chain uses TRBV6-1 and TRBJ1-5; no definite D call. This CDR3 spans 16 amino acids. CDR1 is MNHNS and CDR2 is SASEGT in the germline V gene. V was shortened by 6 bases and J by 3 bases, with 18 bases between the two germline ends. For the CDR3, the DNA is TGTGCCAGCAGCGAACTAGGTAATAAGGACAATCAGCCCCAGCATTTT. Its translation: CASSELGNKDNQPQHF.

This clone was observed a few times. The rearrangement links TRBV30 to TRBJ2-1; possibly TRBD2 for D (5 bases). The CDR3 has 11 amino acids. V gave up 3 bases and J gave up 9 bases, with 9 bases separating them. Germline V gene sequence: CDR1 GTSNPN, CDR2 SVGIG (reference sequence). The CDR3 bases are TGTGCCTGGAGCGTAAGCGGTGAGCAGTTCTTC. Encoded protein: CAWSVSGEQFF.

The chain uses TRBV2 and TRBJ1-5, with 7 bases aligning to TRBD1. This CDR3 is 14 amino acids long. The V gene end was trimmed by 4 bases and the J gene end by 6 bases; junction bases not matched to a gene: 6. Germline CDR1 is SNHLY and CDR2 is FYNNEI. The DNA for the CDR3 is TGTGCCAGCAGTGTAGGGGGCGGGCGTCAGCCCCAGCATTTT. It codes for CASSVGGGRQPQHF.

J is TRBJ2-6 and V is TRBV30; D remains unclear. The CDR3 extends over 15 amino acids. The V and J ends lost 5 bases and 1 base respectively, with 12 bases between them. CDR1 GTSNPN and CDR2 SVGIG come from the germline V gene (reference sequence). The CDR3: CAWARGGSGANVLTF. CDR3 sequence (DNA): TGTGCCTGGGCCCGCGGCGGTTCTGGGGCCAACGTCCTGACTTTC.

CDR3 DNA sequence: TGTGCCAGTAGTGCCTCCACGGGTCGGAAATACTATGGCTACACCTTC. Translated: CASSASTGRKYYGYTF. The gene calls are TRBV19 and TRBJ1-2; D is undetermined. CDR1 and CDR2 (germline): LNHDA, SQIVND (reference sequence). CDR3 size: 16 residues. Trimming pared 5 bases from V and 3 bases from J, leaving 19 bases between.

The J gene is TRBJ1-1, the V gene TRBV18; D may be TRBD1 (6 bases). The CDR3 has 12 residues. The V gene's germline CDR1 is KGHSH and CDR2 LQKENI. Deletions cut 3 bases from V and 6 bases from J, with 8 bases between. CDR3 sequence: CASSPGQSEAFF. As DNA, the CDR3 is TGTGCCAGCTCACCCGGACAGTCTGAAGCTTTCTTT.

This clone was picked up a small number of times. V and J are TRBV18 and TRBJ2-1, with 11 bases aligning to TRBD2. Germline-derived CDR1 and CDR2 are KGHSH and LQKENI. Trimming at V came to 0 bases and at J to 7 bases, leaving 2 bases not matched to a gene. The CDR3 extends over 15 amino acids. This CDR3 reads CASSPPSGGGNEQFF. The DNA of the CDR3 is TGTGCCAGCTCACCACCTAGCGGGGGGGGTAATGAGCAGTTCTTC.

The chain uses TRBV11-2 and TRBJ2-1; 10 nucleotides match TRBD2. This CDR3 is built from 17 residues. Looked up from germline, CDR1 is SGHAT and CDR2 is FQNNGV. With V trimmed by 0 bases and J by 10 bases, 12 bases remained unmatched. The CDR3 spells CASSLDLSAGGPGEQFF. The CDR3 coding sequence is TGTGCCAGCAGCTTAGATCTATCAGCGGGAGGGCCGGGGGAGCAGTTCTTC.

The table lists this clone with a few counts. The J gene is TRBJ2-1, the V gene TRBV30; 10 bases line up with TRBD2. Germline V gene lookup returns CDR1 GTSNPN and CDR2 SVGIG (reference sequence). V dropped 0 bases and J dropped 4; count of bases not matched to a gene: 6. CDR3 size: 16 residues. CDR3 sequence reads: CAWSVRTSGDYNEQFF. As DNA, the CDR3 is TGTGCCTGGAGTGTACGCACTAGCGGGGATTACAATGAGCAGTTCTTC.

The rearrangement joins TRBV30 to TRBJ1-5; D is perhaps TRBD1 (5 bases). The CDR3 runs to 14 residues. The V gene lost 1 base and the J gene lost 1 base, with 8 bases spanning the gap. Germline values: CDR1 GTSNPN, CDR2 SVGIG (reference sequence). The CDR3 DNA follows: TGTGCCTGGAGTGCGGACACAAGCAATCAGCCCCAGCATTTT. It specifies CAWSADTSNQPQHF.

J is TRBJ1-5 and V is TRBV10-3; 7 positions agree with TRBD1. J gave up 7 bases and V 5 bases, and 8 bases lay outside the gene matches. Germline CDR1 ENHRY, CDR2 SYGVKD. This CDR3 spans 14 amino acids. The CDR3 bases are TGTGCCATCAGTACCACAGGGGAAAGCCAGCCCCAGCATTTT. Its translation: CAISTTGESQPQHF.

The V gene is TRBV9, the J gene TRBJ2-1; TRBD2 might be the D (6 bases). The CDR3 sequence is 16 residues long. Germline V gives CDR1 SGDLS, CDR2 YYNGEE. V shed 4 bases and J shed 3 bases, with 17 bases lying between them. The CDR3 protein is CASSPRTGGHYNEQFF. The CDR3 DNA sequence: TGTGCCAGCAGCCCAAGGACCGGGGGTCACTACAATGAGCAGTTCTTC.